The 16 T cell receptor beta chains below all came from one sample that was sequenced in a study of T cell repertoires in cytomegalovirus infection. Each CDR3 protein is one row after TCRdb ran MiXCR on the reads. The table has about 530,000 distinct CDR3 sequences, around a quarter seen once; the top ten hold 13%. Sequencing used PBMCs. The receptors were gathered from a human donor in good health (CMV status not recorded). Some clones in this sample may be carry-over from other donors' samples.

This clonotype came up a few times. The chain links TRBV6-6 to TRBJ2-6; 9 nucleotides match TRBD1. Trimming removed 7 bases from V and 0 bases from J; junction bases left unmatched: 7. The CDR3 is made up of 17 amino acids. From germline, CDR1 is MNHNY and CDR2 SVGAGI (reference sequence). CDR3 nucleotides: TGTGCCAGCAAGGGACAGGGCCGTAGCTCTGGGGCCAACGTCCTGACTTTC. The encoded protein is CASKGQGRSSGANVLTF.

V gene TRBV4-1 combines with J gene TRBJ1-3; tentatively, D is TRBD1 (6 bases). V was cut by 4 bases and J by 2 bases, with 15 bases left in between. This CDR3 spans 16 amino acids. Germline V gives CDR1 MGHRA, CDR2 YSYEKL. The CDR3: CASSPATGFAGNTIYF. CDR3 DNA sequence: TGCGCCAGCAGCCCTGCTACAGGGTTCGCTGGAAACACCATATATTTT.

The rearrangement joins TRBV6-4 to TRBJ1-5; weak D call: TRBD1 (6 bases). The CDR3 covers 14 residues. The germline V gene has CDR1 MRHNA and CDR2 SNTAGT. Trimming removed 7 bases from V and 3 bases from J, with 13 bases in between. In DNA, the CDR3 is TGTGCCAGCAATATAAACAGGGACAATCAGCCCCAGCATTTT. Translating it yields CASNINRDNQPQHF.

This clonotype was found a few times. The rearrangement links TRBV11-2 to TRBJ2-3; TRBD2 matches 7 bases. V lost 3 bases and J lost 2; bases outside the gene matches: 5. Germline values: CDR1 SGHAT, CDR2 FQNNGV. The CDR3 runs to 15 residues. CDR3 sequence reads: CASSFEGGSTDTQYF. The CDR3 DNA reads as TGTGCCAGCAGCTTTGAGGGAGGGTCCACAGATACGCAGTATTTT.

In this sample, this clonotype turned up many times. This rearrangement joins TRBV7-2 to TRBJ2-1; 10 bases are shared with TRBD2. This CDR3 region has 15 residues. J was trimmed by 9 bases and V by 5 bases; bases with no gene match: 10. CDR1 and CDR2 (germline): SGHTA, FQGNSA. The CDR3 bases are TGTGCCAGCAGCAGGACTAGCGGCGTACAGGGTGAGCAGTTCTTC. Translating it yields CASSRTSGVQGEQFF.

The chain uses TRBV6-4 and TRBJ2-5, with D tentatively TRBD2 (6 bases). The V end was cut by 7 bases, the J end by 4 bases, with 10 bases between. The length of the CDR3 is 12 residues. The germline gives CDR1 MRHNA, CDR2 SNTAGT. CDR3 region: CASKGRPETQYF. The CDR3 DNA follows: TGTGCCAGCAAGGGGAGGCCAGAGACCCAGTACTTC.

Here the CDR3 DNA reads TGTGCCAGCAGCCCTAGGGGGACTAGCGTATACAATGAGCAGTTCTTC. Translated: CASSPRGTSVYNEQFF. The rearrangement links TRBV5-5 to TRBJ2-1; 10 bases agree with TRBD2. The germline gives CDR1 SGHKS, CDR2 YYEKEE (reference sequence). CDR3 length: 16 amino acids. The trim removed 4 bases at V and 4 bases at J, leaving 8 bases unmatched.

In this sample, this clonotype turned up a few times. The CDR3 sequence: CAIRINSGDTQYF. The DNA for the CDR3 is TGTGCCATCCGTATTAACTCCGGGGATACGCAGTATTTT. The J gene is TRBJ2-3, the V gene TRBV10-3, with unresolved D. The CDR3 is 13 amino acids. V was shortened by 8 bases and J by 6 bases, with 15 bases between the two germline ends. The germline CDR1 and CDR2 sequences are ENHRY and SYGVKD.

About this clonotype itself: The junction departs from the called germline gene at one end, perhaps through a read error. The V call is TRBV6-2 or TRBV6-3, the J call TRBJ1-2, with 9 bases that match TRBD1. Per germline, CDR1 MNHEY and CDR2 SVGEGT. This CDR3 is 14 amino acids long. The CDR3 nucleotides are TGTGCCAGCCGTAGGACAGGGGATAACTATGGCCACACCTTC. Protein product: CASRRTGDNYGHTF.

This clonotype turned up a few times. The CDR3 DNA sequence: TGTGCCAGCAGCCCGTTGGACAGATCCTTCTATGGCTACACCTTC. As protein: CASSPLDRSFYGYTF. This rearrangement joins TRBV7-2 to TRBJ1-2; possibly TRBD1 for D (6 bases). With 5 bases removed from V and 4 bases from J, the gap between germline ends came to 17 bases. The germline V gene encodes CDR1 SGHTA and CDR2 FQGNSA. The length of the CDR3 is 15 residues. The full variable domain, its missing parts supplied by reference TRBV7-2 and TRBJ1-2, is GAGVSQSPSNKVTEKGKDVELRCDPISGHTALYWYRQSLGQGLEFLIYFQGNSAPDKSGLPSDRFSAERTGGSVSTLTIQRTQQEDSAVYLCASSPLDRSFYGYTFGSGTRLTVV.

The rearrangement uses TRBV6-5 and TRBJ2-1; TRBD2 is a possible D gene (7 bases). There are 17 residues in the CDR3. Between the trimmed V and J ends, which lost 4 bases and 1 base, there was a span of 17 bases. From germline, CDR1 is MNHEY and CDR2 SVGAGI. The CDR3 reads CASSWGLLALSYNEQFF. The CDR3, as DNA: TGTGCCAGCAGTTGGGGGCTACTAGCGCTATCCTACAATGAGCAGTTCTTC.

The rearrangement uses TRBV19 and TRBJ2-6; no definite D call. The V and J ends lost 2 bases and 1 base respectively, with 6 bases between them. The CDR3 spans 15 residues. CDR1 is LNHDA, CDR2 SQIVND, per germline (reference sequence). The CDR3 nucleotides are TGTGCCAGTAGTATATCCGGTTCTGGGGCCAACGTCCTGACTTTC. Protein: CASSISGSGANVLTF.

The chain uses TRBV6-2 or TRBV6-3 and TRBJ1-6, with D tentatively TRBD1 (5 bases). The CDR3 covers 14 residues. Trimming removed 4 bases at V and 11 bases at J, with 15 bases between. Germline CDR1 and CDR2: MNHEY and SVGEGT. This CDR3 is CASSSPGMSTPLHF. CDR3 in DNA: TGTGCCAGCAGTTCCCCAGGGATGTCGACACCCCTCCACTTT.

In this sample, this clonotype turned up a few times. CDR3 region: CASSSSGTGLGYTF. The CDR3 nucleotides are TGTGCCAGCAGTTCCTCCGGGACAGGACTGGGCTACACCTTC. The V and J genes are TRBV28 and TRBJ1-2; 8 nucleotides align to TRBD1. The CDR3 is 14 residues long. Germline V gene sequence: CDR1 MDHEN, CDR2 SYDVKM. The V segment lost 4 bases and the J segment 8 bases; nucleotides outside the gene matches: 9.

The CDR3 spells CASSFGGRGYSPLHF. The CDR3 nucleotides are TGTGCCAGCAGCTTTGGAGGCAGGGGGTATTCACCCCTCCACTTT. The V and J genes are TRBV5-6 and TRBJ1-6; 7 bases agree with TRBD1. This CDR3 region has 15 residues. Trimming at V came to 2 bases and at J to 8 bases, leaving 7 bases not matched to a gene. The germline CDR1 and CDR2 sequences are SGHDT and YYEEEE.

The rearrangement joins TRBV5-8 to TRBJ2-7, with D maybe TRBD2 (6 bases). CDR3 size: 18 residues. The germline V gene encodes CDR1 SGHTS and CDR2 YDEGEE. V lost 4 bases to trimming and J lost 4 bases, with 27 bases between them. CDR3 amino acids: CASSATRVGSGGGYEQYV. CDR3 DNA: TGTGCCAGCAGCGCCACCCGGGTGGGATCGGGCGGAGGGTACGAGCAGTACGTC.